This T cell receptor (beta chain) was captured in a study of human T cells and chemical hapten exposure. The study used a library that attached unique molecular identifiers to individual cDNA molecules. Via MiXCR, TCRdb re-called the RACE reads, giving one row per CDR3 protein. In the table there are approximately 97,000 distinct CDR3 sequences, roughly 27% of which are singletons. Germline V gives CDR1 MNHEY, CDR2 SVGAGI. This CDR3 comprises 16 residues. V lost 4 bases and J lost 0, with 14 bases in between. Time point here: patch test 3, about 24 weeks after DPC sensitization. Treatment in this sample: therapeutic diphenylcyclopropenone sensitization with weekly scalp DPC. Comment on this clonotype: No antigen is known for it.

Points from the study as a whole: Clustering by CDR3 similarity yielded significantly more large clusters from expanded TCRs than controls.

The clonotype comes from a middle-aged man with alopecia areata. Some clones in this sample may be carry-over from other donors' samples. This sequence joins TRBV6-5 and TRBJ2-3; perhaps TRBD1 as D (6 bases). This specimen was whole blood, taken in connection with sensitization to the hapten diphenylcyclopropenone (DPC). CDR3 residues: CASSSLGAISTDTQYF. CDR3 DNA sequence: TGTGCCAGCAGTTCCCTGGGGGCCATTAGCACAGATACGCAGTATTTT.